This T cell receptor (beta chain) was captured in a study of cytomegalovirus exposure and HLA in healthy donors. Whole-study context: From HLA-typed donors, an early data release held tens of millions of unique TCRs.

Germline CDR1 is MDHEN and CDR2 is SYDVKM. The CDR3 has 18 amino acids. The V end was cut by 1 base, the J end by 1 base, with 14 bases between. This PCR relied on a set of 60 Vbeta primers and 13 Jbeta primers. Data came from immunoSEQ multiplex PCR; TCRdb stores just in-frame clones and leaves some out. The data show roughly 100,000 clones, about 70% seen once. The chain recombines TRBV28 with TRBJ1-6; D possibly corresponds to TRBD1 (6 bases). The clonotype originates from a man between 25 and 39 years old in good health and CMV-seronegative. Sequenced: PBMCs. The CDR3, as DNA: TGTGCCAGCAGTTTATTATCGGGGGGCTCGTCCTATAATTCACCCCTCCACTTT. Its protein is CASSLLSGGSSYNSPLHF.